Following are 31 T cell receptor beta chains from one sample sequenced in a study of CD8+ T cells in alopecia areata. cDNA reverse transcribed from extracted RNA served as the sequencing template. Measured with immunoSEQ multiplex PCR; TCRdb has only the in-frame clones, and not every one. The profile shows approximately 3,900 clones, 60% to 85% of them singletons. Sequences were obtained from skin. These receptors came from a human donor in good health.

The gene calls are TRBV7-3 and TRBJ2-3; tentatively, D is TRBD1 (6 bases). The V end was cut by 5 bases, the J end by 2 bases, with 14 bases between. The germline V gene encodes CDR1 SGHTA and CDR2 FQGTGA. This CDR3 region has 15 residues. CDR3 DNA: TGTGCCAGCAGCCAAGGGGGTCCTACCACAGATACGCAGTATTTT. It is translated as CASSQGGPTTDTQYF.

V is TRBV2 and J is TRBJ1-1; the D gene is possibly TRBD1 (6 bases). This CDR3 region has 13 residues. V lost 7 bases to trimming and J lost 1 base, with 10 bases between them. The germline gives CDR1 SNHLY, CDR2 FYNNEI. The CDR3 here is CASTWTENTEAFF. In nucleotides, the CDR3 is TGTGCCAGCACCTGGACAGAGAACACTGAAGCTTTCTTT.

The chain is built from TRBV11-2 and TRBJ2-2; 7 positions match TRBD2. Germline CDR1 reads SGHAT; CDR2 reads FQNNGV. V trimming: 3 bases; J trimming: 8 bases; junction bases outside the gene matches: 3. This CDR3 has 13 amino acids. CDR3 nucleotide sequence: TGTGCCAGCAGCTTGAGCGGGACGGGGGAGCTGTTTTTT. Translated, it gives CASSLSGTGELFF.

This clone has only one observation. V gene TRBV27 combines with J gene TRBJ2-2; D unresolved. The CDR3 contains 11 residues. Looked up from germline, CDR1 is MNHEY and CDR2 is SMNVEV (reference sequence). Trimming took 2 bases from V and 7 from J, leaving 2 bases between them. In nucleotides, the CDR3 is TGTGCCAGCAGTTTAGACGGGGAGCTGTTTTTT. This translates into CASSLDGELFF.

The chain employs TRBV6-5 and TRBJ1-5; D is perhaps TRBD1 (5 bases). CDR3 length equals 13 residues. CDR1 MNHEY and CDR2 SVGAGI come from the germline V gene. The V end lost 7 bases, the J end lost 5 bases, and 12 bases lay between the germline ends. CDR3 loop: CASKAARDQPQHF. CDR3 bases: TGTGCCAGCAAAGCTGCCAGGGATCAGCCCCAGCATTTT.

This chain's CDR3 is CASSGQGSAYEQYF. Written as DNA, the CDR3 is TGTGCCAGCTCCGGACAAGGGTCTGCCTACGAGCAGTACTTC. The chain carries TRBV27 and TRBJ2-7; tentative D call: TRBD1 (5 bases). Germline V gene data show CDR1 as MNHEY and CDR2 as SMNVEV (reference sequence). Trimming removed 8 bases from V and 2 bases from J, with 16 bases in between. The CDR3 covers 14 residues.

V usage is TRBV2 and J usage is TRBJ2-3; D gene uncertain. With 7 bases removed from V and 5 bases from J, the gap between germline ends came to 10 bases. In germline, CDR1 is SNHLY, CDR2 FYNNEI. This CDR3 has 12 residues. CDR3 residues: CASMGWGDTQYF. The CDR3, as DNA: TGTGCCAGCATGGGGTGGGGAGATACGCAGTATTTT.

The chain links TRBV7-9 to TRBJ2-1; 13 bases are shared with TRBD2. V dropped 2 bases and J dropped 7; count of bases not matched to a gene: 5. Germline CDR1 and CDR2: SEHNR and FQNEAQ (reference sequence). This CDR3 has 16 residues. CDR3 DNA: TGTGCCAGCAGCTTAAAGACTAGCGGGGGGTTGAATGAGCAGTTCTTC. It codes for CASSLKTSGGLNEQFF.

The chain carries TRBV5-1 and TRBJ2-7, with D tentatively TRBD2 (5 bases). Looked up from germline, CDR1 is SGHRS and CDR2 is YFSETQ. Between the trimmed V and J ends, which lost 5 bases and 2 bases, there was a span of 8 bases. This CDR3 comprises 12 residues. This CDR3 is CASRLDAYEQYF. DNA of the CDR3: TGCGCCAGCAGACTAGACGCCTACGAGCAGTACTTC.

The chain carries TRBV6-5 and TRBJ1-1; no firm D call. The CDR3 contains 11 residues. The germline V gene has CDR1 MNHEY and CDR2 SVGAGI. Trimming left V 7 bases short and J 3 bases short, with 6 bases between. For the CDR3, the DNA is TGTGCCAGCATAACGGACACTGAAGCTTTCTTT. As protein: CASITDTEAFF.

The V and J genes are TRBV7-9 and TRBJ2-7; 10 bases fit TRBD1. Germline V CDR1 and CDR2: SEHNR, FQNEAQ (reference sequence). With 5 bases clipped from V and 2 bases from J, the junction kept 3 bases outside the gene matches. This CDR3 contains 14 residues. The chain's CDR3 is CASSGTGVTYEQYF. The CDR3 DNA reads TGTGCCAGCAGCGGGACAGGGGTCACCTACGAGCAGTACTTC.

This rearrangement joins TRBV11-3 to TRBJ2-5, with D tentatively TRBD2 (5 bases). Trimming removed 3 bases at V and 5 bases at J, with 13 bases between. Germline loops: CDR1 SGHNT, CDR2 YENEEA. The CDR3 runs 14 residues. The CDR3 protein is CASSFQPRGETQYF. The CDR3, as DNA: TGTGCCAGCAGCTTTCAGCCTAGAGGGGAGACCCAGTACTTC.

V and J are TRBV5-6 and TRBJ2-2, with a possible D match to TRBD1 (6 bases). The CDR3 is 16 residues long. Per germline, CDR1 SGHDT and CDR2 YYEEEE. Trimming left V 4 bases short and J 5 bases short, with 18 bases between. The DNA of the CDR3 is TGTGCCAGCAGCCCCGTCGGGGCAGGGGATACCGGGGAGCTGTTTTTT. Amino acids: CASSPVGAGDTGELFF.

The rearrangement links TRBV4-3 to TRBJ2-1; D gene uncertain. The V end was cut by 1 base, the J end by 0 bases, with 10 bases between. This CDR3 contains 16 residues. Germline loops: CDR1 LGHNA, CDR2 YSLEER. The CDR3 reads CASSQVGVSSYNEQFF. The DNA for the CDR3 is TGCGCCAGCAGCCAAGTAGGAGTAAGCTCCTACAATGAGCAGTTCTTC.

The rearrangement joins TRBV4-1 to TRBJ1-3; D uncertain. V lost 2 bases to trimming and J lost 2 bases, with 10 bases between them. Germline V gene sequence: CDR1 MGHRA, CDR2 YSYEKL. CDR3 length equals 15 residues. The CDR3 sequence: CASSQRAGAGNTIYF. CDR3 DNA sequence: TGCGCCAGCAGCCAAAGAGCGGGAGCTGGAAACACCATATATTTT.

The CDR3 nucleotides read TGTGCCAGCAGCAGGGACAGGGACGGTGAAGCTTTCTTT. Amino acids: CASSRDRDGEAFF. The chain couples TRBV5-4 to TRBJ1-1; 9 bases match TRBD1. Germline V gives CDR1 SGHNT, CDR2 YYREEE (reference sequence). This CDR3 is 13 amino acids long. V lost 4 bases, J lost 7 bases, and 5 bases stayed unmatched. The complete variable domain, with remaining parts taken from reference TRBV5-4 and TRBJ1-1, reads ETGVTQSPTHLIKTRGQQVTLRCSSQSGHNTVSWYQQALGQGPQFIFQYYREEENGRGNFPPRFSGLQFPNYSSELNVNALELDDSALYLCASSRDRDGEAFFGQGTRLTVV.

The chain couples TRBV4-1 to TRBJ2-1; 9 nucleotides match TRBD2. Germline CDR1 MGHRA, CDR2 YSYEKL. The CDR3 is made up of 16 amino acids. Trimming took 3 bases from V and 5 from J; bases not matched to a gene: 8. DNA of the CDR3: TGCGCCAGCAGCCAGATGGGGCGGGGGGGAGACAATGAGCAGTTCTTC. Its protein product is CASSQMGRGGDNEQFF.

The rearrangement joins TRBV29-1 to TRBJ2-1, with D perhaps matching TRBD2 (5 bases). The CDR3 runs 11 residues. The germline gives CDR1 SQVTM, CDR2 ANQGSEA. Trimming shortened V by 7 bases and J by 7 bases, and 11 bases separated the two germline ends. The CDR3 spells CSGLRGNEQFF. CDR3 nucleotide sequence: TGCAGCGGCTTACGAGGGAATGAGCAGTTCTTC.

By share, this clone counts as large. This sequence joins TRBV7-2 and TRBJ2-2; tentative D call: TRBD1 (6 bases). V was pared by 7 bases and J by 0 bases, with 9 bases between. The CDR3 runs 14 residues. The germline V gene encodes CDR1 SGHTA and CDR2 FQGNSA. This CDR3 is CASNEGANTGELFF. The CDR3 bases are TGTGCCAGCAATGAGGGGGCGAACACCGGGGAGCTGTTTTTT.

The chain has TRBV6-5 and TRBJ1-5, with a possible D match to TRBD1 (5 bases). Between the trimmed V and J ends, which lost 2 bases and 1 base, there was a span of 12 bases. The CDR3 covers 16 residues. Germline V gives CDR1 MNHEY, CDR2 SVGAGI. The CDR3 DNA reads as TGTGCCAGCAGTTACGGGGCGGGGGACAGCAATCAGCCCCAGCATTTT. Its protein product is CASSYGAGDSNQPQHF.

This clone was counted only a few times. The gene calls are TRBV2 and TRBJ1-5; D not certain. V lost 5 bases and J lost 0, with 11 bases in between. The CDR3 runs 15 residues. CDR1 is SNHLY, CDR2 FYNNEI, per germline. In nucleotides, the CDR3 is TGTGCCAGCAGTTCAAGTGGATATAGCAATCAGCCCCAGCATTTT. This sequence encodes CASSSSGYSNQPQHF.

CDR3 amino acids: CASRVSGELFF. CDR3 sequence (DNA): TGTGCCAGCAGGGTTTCCGGGGAGCTGTTTTTT. The chain carries TRBV7-3 and TRBJ2-2, with D hard to call. V lost 6 bases and J lost 6, with 5 bases in between. Germline V gene lookup returns CDR1 SGHTA and CDR2 FQGTGA. The CDR3 loop spans 11 amino acids. Looking up the rest from reference TRBV7-3 and TRBJ2-2 gives the full variable domain: GAGVSQTPSNKVTEKGKYVELRCDPISGHTALYWYRQSLGQGPEFLIYFQGTGAADDSGLPNDRFFAVRPEGSVSTLKIQRTERGDSAVYLCASRVSGELFFGEGSRLTVL.

The genes are TRBV14 and TRBJ2-1; D remains unclear. The V end lost 6 bases, the J end lost 6 bases, and 9 bases lay between the germline ends. The CDR3 has 12 residues. Germline V CDR1 and CDR2: SGHDN, FVKESK. DNA of the CDR3: TGTGCCAGCAGGGACCAAGGCAATGAGCAGTTCTTC. It yields the protein CASRDQGNEQFF.

The chain links TRBV2 to TRBJ2-3; 7 bases fit TRBD2. There are 16 residues in the CDR3. The V segment lost 4 bases and the J segment 3 bases; nucleotides outside the gene matches: 10. From germline, CDR1 is SNHLY and CDR2 FYNNEI. CDR3 amino acids: CASSAGYGSGTDTQYF. CDR3 sequence (DNA): TGTGCCAGCAGTGCGGGATATGGTAGCGGGACAGATACGCAGTATTTT.

The chain recombines TRBV23-1 with TRBJ1-1, with 12 nucleotides matching TRBD1. TRBV23-1 is filed as an ORF, its function uncertain. The CDR3 consists of 17 residues. V lost 3 bases to trimming and J lost 6 bases; unmatched junction nucleotides: 11. CDR3 in amino acids: CASSHSGTGGFGAEAFF. CDR3 coding DNA: TGCGCCAGCAGTCATAGCGGGACAGGGGGCTTTGGGGCTGAAGCTTTCTTT.

This clone was seen more than once but under ten times. This sequence joins TRBV30 and TRBJ1-1; D call uncertain. Looked up from germline, CDR1 is GTSNPN and CDR2 is SVGIG (reference sequence). This CDR3 is built from 12 residues. V gave up 2 bases and J gave up 4 bases, with 8 bases separating them. The CDR3 reads CAWSPPSTEAFF. The DNA of the CDR3 is TGTGCCTGGAGTCCCCCGTCCACTGAAGCTTTCTTT.

The rearrangement uses TRBV6-1 and TRBJ2-3; D is possibly TRBD1 (5 bases). V lost 4 bases to trimming and J lost 4 bases, with 12 bases between them. The CDR3 is made up of 14 amino acids. Germline V gives CDR1 MNHNS, CDR2 SASEGT. The CDR3 sequence: CASSGQSGADTQYF. The CDR3 DNA reads as TGTGCCAGCAGTGGACAGTCCGGCGCAGATACGCAGTATTTT.

This chain links TRBV29-1 with TRBJ2-2; D not resolved. Germline V gives CDR1 SQVTM, CDR2 ANQGSEA. This CDR3 has 14 residues. Trimming shortened V by 6 bases and J by 0 bases, and 11 bases separated the two germline ends. CDR3 bases: TGCAGCGTGCGGTCAGGTGCGAACACCGGGGAGCTGTTTTTT. Translation gives CSVRSGANTGELFF.

For the CDR3, the DNA is TGTGCCAGCAGTCCACAGGCCTTTAGCAATCAGCCCCAGCATTTT. Its protein is CASSPQAFSNQPQHF. V and J are TRBV6-5 and TRBJ1-5; tentative D call: TRBD1 (5 bases). CDR1 is MNHEY, CDR2 SVGAGI, per germline. The CDR3 spans 15 residues. V lost 5 bases to trimming and J lost 0 bases, with 11 bases between them.

The chain joins TRBV7-8 to TRBJ1-2; 9 bases fit TRBD1. Germline V CDR1 and CDR2: SGHVS, FQNEAQ. J gave up 3 bases and V 4 bases, and 3 bases lay outside the gene matches. The CDR3 consists of 14 residues. The CDR3 coding sequence is TGTGCCAGCAGCTCCCGGGACAGGGACTATGGCTACACCTTC. This codes for CASSSRDRDYGYTF.

The CDR3 nucleotides are TGTGCCAGCAGTTACTCGCCAGGGGCCATGGGCTACACCTTC. Its translation is CASSYSPGAMGYTF. The rearrangement joins TRBV6-5 to TRBJ1-2, with a tentative D call TRBD1 (6 bases). V lost 0 bases, J lost 8 bases, and 13 bases lay in between. CDR1 and CDR2 from the germline V gene are MNHEY and SVGAGI. The CDR3 runs 14 residues.